The 20 T cell receptor beta chains reported below all come from one sample, sequenced in a study of blood T cell repertoires in COVID-19. The table came from immunoSEQ multiplex PCR; TCRdb's copy has only in-frame clones and leaves some out. The repertoire holds tens of thousands of clones, with 88% as singletons. Sequenced sample: peripheral blood. The source is a man aged 50-59 years with active COVID-19.

The chain joins TRBV7-9 to TRBJ2-7; the D gene is possibly TRBD2 (5 bases). Germline V gene sequence: CDR1 SEHNR, CDR2 FQNEAQ (reference sequence). Trimming cost V 5 bases and J 7 bases, with 12 bases left between them. The CDR3 has 12 residues. The CDR3 DNA follows: TGTGCCAGCAGCCCGACCACGGGGGAGCAGTACTTC. Its protein is CASSPTTGEQYF.

This rearrangement joins TRBV30 to TRBJ2-1; tentative D call: TRBD2 (6 bases). The CDR3 spans 13 residues. Germline CDR1 reads GTSNPN; CDR2 reads SVGIG (reference sequence). V shed 7 bases and J shed 11 bases, with 21 bases lying between them. Here the CDR3 DNA reads TGTGCCTCAATTCCCTCGAGGGAGGAAAAGCAGTTCTTC. Amino acids: CASIPSREEKQFF.

This chain connects TRBV5-1 to TRBJ2-4; 7 bases line up with TRBD1. The length of the CDR3 is 16 residues. After removal of 4 bases from V and 0 bases from J, the junction contained 7 bases not matched to a gene. Germline CDR1 SGHRS, CDR2 YFSETQ. CDR3 coding DNA: TGCGCCAGCAGCCCTGGGACAGAGATAGCCAAAAACATTCAGTACTTC. It encodes CASSPGTEIAKNIQYF.

This chain uses TRBV5-1 with TRBJ2-7, with D possibly TRBD2 on 6 matching bases. Trimming removed 4 bases from V and 0 bases from J, with 11 bases in between. The CDR3 runs 14 residues. The V gene's germline CDR1 is SGHRS and CDR2 YFSETQ. Here the CDR3 reads CASSNPGDSYEQYF. CDR3 nucleotides: TGCGCCAGCAGCAACCCGGGGGACTCCTACGAGCAGTACTTC.

V usage is TRBV7-6 and J usage is TRBJ1-5; possibly TRBD1 for D (6 bases). V was clipped by 5 bases and J by 6 bases, with 14 bases between them. The CDR3 runs to 14 residues. The V gene's germline CDR1 is SGHVS and CDR2 FNYEAQ. CDR3 nucleotide sequence: TGTGCCAGCAGCGGGTGGGGGCGCGGTCAGCCCCAGCATTTT. Encoded protein: CASSGWGRGQPQHF.

This clone was found once. The J gene is TRBJ1-2, the V gene TRBV30, with D hard to call. The CDR3 consists of 14 residues. V gave up 1 base and J gave up 6 bases, with 15 bases separating them. Per the germline V gene, CDR1 is GTSNPN and CDR2 is SVGIG (reference sequence). DNA for the CDR3: TGTGCCTGGAGTGGGGAGACACTTTCGGATGGCTACACCTTC. It translates to CAWSGETLSDGYTF.

Here the CDR3 DNA reads TGTGCCAGCAGCTCCGGACTAGCGGGGCAAGAGACCCAGTACTTC. Encoded protein: CASSSGLAGQETQYF. This rearrangement joins TRBV11-3 to TRBJ2-5; 12 bases line up with TRBD2. The CDR3 is 15 residues long. The V gene end was trimmed by 4 bases and the J gene end by 2 bases; junction bases not matched to a gene: 2. Germline CDR1 reads SGHNT; CDR2 reads YENEEA.

The chain carries TRBV4-1 and TRBJ2-7; D might be TRBD1 (5 bases). Germline CDR1 MGHRA, CDR2 YSYEKL. The CDR3 is made up of 15 amino acids. V dropped 3 bases and J dropped 2 bases, with 14 bases sitting between them. The CDR3 loop is CASSQPRDGAYEQYF. CDR3 DNA: TGCGCCAGCAGCCAGCCCAGGGATGGAGCCTACGAGCAGTACTTC.

The V gene is TRBV5-6, the J gene TRBJ1-6; 7 bases are shared with TRBD1. CDR1 and CDR2 from the germline V gene are SGHDT and YYEEEE. V dropped 0 bases and J dropped 11; count of bases not matched to a gene: 5. This CDR3 spans 14 amino acids. CDR3 bases: TGTGCCAGCAGCTTGGGACAGGGTGGGACACCCCTCCACTTT. Translated, it gives CASSLGQGGTPLHF.

This clone has a single count. The V gene is TRBV28, the J gene TRBJ2-7; 7 bases agree with TRBD1. Germline values: CDR1 MDHEN, CDR2 SYDVKM. The CDR3 is 15 residues long. With V trimmed by 4 bases and J by 0 bases, 6 bases remained unmatched. CDR3 sequence reads: CASSSPGQFSYEQYF. The CDR3 nucleotides are TGTGCCAGCAGTTCACCGGGACAGTTCTCCTACGAGCAGTACTTC.

The rearrangement joins TRBV10-3 to TRBJ2-1, with TRBD2 matching 7 bases. The germline gives CDR1 ENHRY, CDR2 SYGVKD. V gave up 0 bases and J gave up 5 bases; unmatched junction bases: 7. CDR3 length equals 16 residues. The CDR3 here is CAISESVSSGNNEQFF. The CDR3 DNA reads TGTGCCATCAGTGAGTCGGTCTCCAGCGGGAACAATGAGCAGTTCTTC.

This chain connects TRBV10-3 to TRBJ2-3; 7 positions match TRBD2. With V trimmed by 10 bases and J by 4 bases, 17 bases remained unmatched. Germline loops: CDR1 ENHRY, CDR2 SYGVKD. The CDR3 is 16 amino acids. The CDR3 reads CATRTSPGLGADTQYF. CDR3 nucleotide sequence: TGTGCCACCCGCACCAGTCCCGGACTAGGAGCAGATACGCAGTATTTT.

The chain employs TRBV19 and TRBJ1-4, with 7 bases fitting TRBD1. After removal of 5 bases from V and 8 bases from J, the junction contained 8 bases not matched to a gene. CDR3 size: 14 residues. The germline V gene has CDR1 LNHDA and CDR2 SQIVND (reference sequence). The CDR3 nucleotides read TGTGCCAGTAGTCCAAACAGGGGAAGCGAAAAACTGTTTTTT. Its protein is CASSPNRGSEKLFF.

This rearrangement joins TRBV28 to TRBJ2-1; 7 bases agree with TRBD2. V lost 6 bases, J lost 4 bases, and 3 bases stayed unmatched. The CDR3 has 13 amino acids. The germline V gene has CDR1 MDHEN and CDR2 SYDVKM. The DNA for the CDR3 is TGTGCCAGCAGGGGTAGCGGGTACAATGAGCAGTTCTTC. It codes for CASRGSGYNEQFF. Filled out from reference TRBV28 and TRBJ2-1, the complete variable domain reads DVKVTQSSRYLVKRTGEKVFLECVQDMDHENMFWYRQDPGLGLRLIYFSYDVKMKEKGDIPEGYSVSREKKERFSLILESASTNQTSMYLCASRGSGYNEQFFGPGTRLTVL.

The chain carries TRBV18 and TRBJ1-6; 7 nucleotides agree with TRBD1. The CDR3 is made up of 15 amino acids. The trim removed 0 bases at V and 9 bases at J, leaving 5 bases unmatched. CDR1 and CDR2 from the germline V gene are KGHSH and LQKENI. The CDR3 is CASSPPEGARSPLHF. DNA of the CDR3: TGTGCCAGCTCACCACCTGAGGGGGCGCGTTCACCCCTCCACTTT.

The sample holds one count of this clone. This chain connects TRBV3-1 (or the pseudogene TRBV3-2) to TRBJ1-1; TRBD1 aligns across 7 bases. Germline trimming cut 4 bases from V and 3 bases from J; bases unmatched to any gene: 8. The CDR3 extends over 15 amino acids. The germline V gene encodes CDR1 LGHDT and CDR2 YNNKEL (reference sequence). The CDR3 is CASSPGTEKYTEAFF. CDR3 coding DNA: TGTGCCAGCAGCCCCGGGACAGAGAAATACACTGAAGCTTTCTTT.

The V and J genes are TRBV9 and TRBJ2-1; possibly TRBD2 for D (6 bases). The CDR3 is 16 amino acids. Germline V CDR1 and CDR2: SGDLS, YYNGEE. The V end was cut by 2 bases, the J end by 3 bases, with 15 bases between. The CDR3 protein is CASSVDSGHFYNEQFF. CDR3 nucleotide sequence: TGTGCCAGCAGCGTCGATAGCGGCCATTTCTACAATGAGCAGTTCTTC.

The J gene is TRBJ2-3, the V gene TRBV19; TRBD1 aligns across 7 bases. CDR3 length equals 14 residues. CDR1 and CDR2 from the germline V gene are LNHDA and SQIVND (reference sequence). V dropped 6 bases and J dropped 2; count of bases not matched to a gene: 5. Here the CDR3 reads CASRIQGLTDTQYF. The CDR3 DNA sequence: TGTGCCAGTAGGATACAGGGGCTCACAGATACGCAGTATTTT.

V usage is TRBV19 and J usage is TRBJ2-7; D is perhaps TRBD2 (5 bases). The length of the CDR3 is 12 residues. Trimming pared 6 bases from V and 9 bases from J, leaving 15 bases between. Germline CDR1 and CDR2: LNHDA and SQIVND (reference sequence). The DNA of the CDR3 is TGTGCCAGTAGCCCTGATAGAGGGAGGCAGTACTTC. Translation: CASSPDRGRQYF.

V is TRBV18 and J is TRBJ2-5, with D perhaps matching TRBD2 (6 bases). Germline-derived CDR1 and CDR2 are KGHSH and LQKENI. This CDR3 is built from 13 residues. V gave up 5 bases and J gave up 5 bases, with 12 bases separating them. This CDR3 is CASSTRREETQYF. CDR3 nucleotide sequence: TGTGCCAGCTCAACCAGGAGGGAGGAGACCCAGTACTTC.